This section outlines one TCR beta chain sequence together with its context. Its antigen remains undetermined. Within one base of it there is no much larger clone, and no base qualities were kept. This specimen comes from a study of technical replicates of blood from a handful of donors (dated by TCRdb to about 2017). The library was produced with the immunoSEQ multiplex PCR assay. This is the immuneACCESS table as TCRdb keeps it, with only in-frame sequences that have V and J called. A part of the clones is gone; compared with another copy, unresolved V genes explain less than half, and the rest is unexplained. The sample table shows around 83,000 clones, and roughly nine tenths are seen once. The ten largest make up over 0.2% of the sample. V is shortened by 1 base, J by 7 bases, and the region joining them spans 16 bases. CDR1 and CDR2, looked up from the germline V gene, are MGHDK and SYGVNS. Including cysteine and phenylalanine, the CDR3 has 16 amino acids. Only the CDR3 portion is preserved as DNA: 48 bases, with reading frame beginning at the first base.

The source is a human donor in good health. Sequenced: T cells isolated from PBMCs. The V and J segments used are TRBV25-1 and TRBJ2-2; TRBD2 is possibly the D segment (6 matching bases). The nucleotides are TGTGCCAGCAGTGAATGGATGGGAGGACTTGGCGGGGAGCTGTTTTTT. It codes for CASSEWMGGLGGELFF.